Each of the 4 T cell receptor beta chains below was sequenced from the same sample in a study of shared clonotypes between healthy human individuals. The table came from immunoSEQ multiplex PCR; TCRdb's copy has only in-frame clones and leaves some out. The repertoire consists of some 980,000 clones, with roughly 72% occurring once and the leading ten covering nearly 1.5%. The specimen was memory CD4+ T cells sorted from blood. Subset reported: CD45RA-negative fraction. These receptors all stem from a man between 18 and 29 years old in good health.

CDR3 region: CAWSLWVGSSYNSPLHF. The CDR3, as DNA: TGTGCCTGGAGTCTTTGGGTGGGGAGCTCCTATAATTCACCCCTCCACTTT. J is TRBJ1-6 and V is TRBV30; D remains unclear. Germline CDR1 and CDR2: GTSNPN and SVGIG (reference sequence). The CDR3 is 17 amino acids. The V gene lost 2 bases and the J gene lost 0 bases, with 14 bases spanning the gap.

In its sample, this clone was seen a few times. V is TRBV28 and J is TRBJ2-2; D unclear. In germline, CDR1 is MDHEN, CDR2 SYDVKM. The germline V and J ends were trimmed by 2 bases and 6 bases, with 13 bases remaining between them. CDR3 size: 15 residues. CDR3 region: CASSLSSGFAGELFF. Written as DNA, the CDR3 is TGTGCCAGCAGTTTAAGTTCCGGGTTTGCCGGGGAGCTGTTTTTT.

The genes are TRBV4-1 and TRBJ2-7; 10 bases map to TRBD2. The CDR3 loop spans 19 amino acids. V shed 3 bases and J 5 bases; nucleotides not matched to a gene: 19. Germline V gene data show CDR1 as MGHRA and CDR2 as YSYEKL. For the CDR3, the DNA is TGCGCCAGCAGCCACCCGAAGGGGGTTCGTGGACTAGCGGAGCACGAGCAGTACTTC. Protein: CASSHPKGVRGLAEHEQYF.

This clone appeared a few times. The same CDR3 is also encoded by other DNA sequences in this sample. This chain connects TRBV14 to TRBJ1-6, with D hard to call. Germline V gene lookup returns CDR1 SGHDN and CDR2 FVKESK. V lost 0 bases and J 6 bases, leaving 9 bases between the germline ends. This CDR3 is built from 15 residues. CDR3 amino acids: CASSQDPGSNSPLHF. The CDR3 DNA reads TGTGCCAGCAGCCAAGACCCAGGTTCTAATTCACCCCTCCACTTT.